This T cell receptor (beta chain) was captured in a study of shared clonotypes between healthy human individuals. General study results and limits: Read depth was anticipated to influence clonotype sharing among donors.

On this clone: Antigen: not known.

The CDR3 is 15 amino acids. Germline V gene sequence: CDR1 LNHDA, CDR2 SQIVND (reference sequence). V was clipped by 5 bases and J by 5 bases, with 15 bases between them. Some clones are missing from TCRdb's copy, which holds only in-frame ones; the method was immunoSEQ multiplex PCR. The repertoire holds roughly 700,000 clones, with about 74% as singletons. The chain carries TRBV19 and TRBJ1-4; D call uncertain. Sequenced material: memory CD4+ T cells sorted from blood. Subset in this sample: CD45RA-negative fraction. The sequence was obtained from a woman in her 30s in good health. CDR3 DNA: TGTGCCAGTAGTCGCGGTTGGACGGAGAATGAAAAACTGTTTTTT. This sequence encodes CASSRGWTENEKLFF.